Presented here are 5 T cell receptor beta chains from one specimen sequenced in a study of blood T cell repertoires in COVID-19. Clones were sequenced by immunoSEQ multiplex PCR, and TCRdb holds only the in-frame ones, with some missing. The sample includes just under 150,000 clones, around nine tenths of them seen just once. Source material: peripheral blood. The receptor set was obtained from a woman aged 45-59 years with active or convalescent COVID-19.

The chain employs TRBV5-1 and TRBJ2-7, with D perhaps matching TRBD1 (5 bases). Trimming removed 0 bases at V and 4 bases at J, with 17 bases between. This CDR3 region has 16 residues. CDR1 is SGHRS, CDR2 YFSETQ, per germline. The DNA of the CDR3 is TGCGCCAGCAGCTTGGCGGGCCAGACAGCCCTTTACGAGCAGTACTTC. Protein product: CASSLAGQTALYEQYF.

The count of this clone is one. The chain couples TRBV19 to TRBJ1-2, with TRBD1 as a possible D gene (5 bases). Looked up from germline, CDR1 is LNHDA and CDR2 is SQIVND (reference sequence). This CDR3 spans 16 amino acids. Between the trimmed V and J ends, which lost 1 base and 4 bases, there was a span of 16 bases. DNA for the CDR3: TGTGCCAGTAGTATAGTAGGGGCAGGTGCCGTCTATGGCTACACCTTC. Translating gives CASSIVGAGAVYGYTF.

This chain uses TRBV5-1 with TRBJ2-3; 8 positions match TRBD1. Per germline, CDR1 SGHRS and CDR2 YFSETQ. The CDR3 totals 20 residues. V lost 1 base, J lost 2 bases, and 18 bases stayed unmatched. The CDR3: CASSLQNGDRRTFYTDTQYF. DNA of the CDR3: TGCGCCAGCAGCTTGCAGAATGGGGACAGGAGAACTTTTTACACAGATACGCAGTATTTT.

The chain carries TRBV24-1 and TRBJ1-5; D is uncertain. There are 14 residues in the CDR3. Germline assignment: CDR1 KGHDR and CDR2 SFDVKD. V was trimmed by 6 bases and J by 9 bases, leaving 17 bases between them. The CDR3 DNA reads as TGTGCCACCAGTCACAGTACCCCCGAGGGGCCCCAGCATTTT. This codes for CATSHSTPEGPQHF.

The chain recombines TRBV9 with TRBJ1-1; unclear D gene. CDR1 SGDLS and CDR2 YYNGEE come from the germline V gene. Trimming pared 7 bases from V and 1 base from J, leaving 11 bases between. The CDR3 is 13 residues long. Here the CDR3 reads CASSQNWNTEAFF. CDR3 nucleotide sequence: TGTGCCAGCTCTCAGAATTGGAACACTGAAGCTTTCTTT.